The clone carrying this T cell receptor (beta chain) was seen ten or more times. The CDR3 covers 14 residues. V lost 2 bases to trimming and J lost 0 bases, with 5 bases between them. The germline CDR1 and CDR2 sequences are GTSNPN and SVGIG (reference sequence). Patients showing uncontrolled infection, other autoimmune disease, pregnancy or lactation were ineligible. The authors obtained PBMCs from 9 to 10 ml of fresh peripheral blood. The data are from a study of T cells in Graves' hyperthyroidism and ophthalmopathy. Researchers amplified the TCR beta CDR3 regions from RNA transcripts. First-round RT-PCR of the TCR CDR3 relied on the HTBI primer set. TCRdb re-derived calls from the multiplex PCR reads in MiXCR, one entry per CDR3 protein. Of approximately 250,000 distinct CDR3 sequences detected, around 25% appear once; the ten largest clones hold roughly a third.

The receptor's source is a woman in her 40s with Graves' ophthalmopathy. Material: blood. V and J are TRBV30 and TRBJ2-6; D is undetermined. The CDR3 protein is CAWSMFSGANVLTF. Here the CDR3 DNA reads TGTGCCTGGAGTATGTTCTCTGGGGCCAACGTCCTGACTTTC.